One sample yielded the 2 T cell receptor beta chains listed below, sequenced in a study of blood T cells in healthy people across ages. A J-beta primer mix and a sample-barcoded 5' primer were used in a second PCR of about 6 to 12 cycles. From the 5' RACE reads, TCRdb called clonotypes with MiXCR, one entry per CDR3 protein. The table shows roughly 1 million distinct CDR3 sequences, with roughly 24% occurring only once. These data were also reused for a study on T cells of mothers and their children.

Sequencing was performed on blood. The receptors originated from a girl aged 2 to 10 in good health.

The chain recombines TRBV5-1 with TRBJ1-4, with D uncertain. Germline CDR1 and CDR2: SGHRS and YFSETQ. V was shortened by 2 bases and J by 5 bases, with 10 bases between the two germline ends. The CDR3 is 14 residues long. CDR3 sequence (DNA): TGCGCCAGCAGCTTATACCCGGGAAATGAAAAACTGTTTTTT. Amino acid sequence: CASSLYPGNEKLFF.

The rearrangement links TRBV7-9 to TRBJ2-3, with D hard to call. V shed 8 bases and J shed 0 bases, with 12 bases lying between them. Germline V gene lookup returns CDR1 SEHNR and CDR2 FQNEAQ (reference sequence). CDR3 length equals 14 residues. The CDR3 nucleotides are TGTGCCAGCGTCCTACTCCTGAGCACAGATACGCAGTATTTT. It translates to CASVLLLSTDTQYF.